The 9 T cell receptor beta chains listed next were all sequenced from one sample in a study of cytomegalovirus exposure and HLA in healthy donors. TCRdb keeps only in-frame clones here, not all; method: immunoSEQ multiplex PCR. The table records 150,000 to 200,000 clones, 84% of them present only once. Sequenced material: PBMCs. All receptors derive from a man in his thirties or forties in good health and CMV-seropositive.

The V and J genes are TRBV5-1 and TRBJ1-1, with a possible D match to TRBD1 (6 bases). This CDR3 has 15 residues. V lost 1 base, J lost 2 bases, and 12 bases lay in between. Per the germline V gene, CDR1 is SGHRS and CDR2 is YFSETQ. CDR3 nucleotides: TGCGCCAGCAGCTTGAATGCAGGGGCAAACACTGAAGCTTTCTTT. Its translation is CASSLNAGANTEAFF.

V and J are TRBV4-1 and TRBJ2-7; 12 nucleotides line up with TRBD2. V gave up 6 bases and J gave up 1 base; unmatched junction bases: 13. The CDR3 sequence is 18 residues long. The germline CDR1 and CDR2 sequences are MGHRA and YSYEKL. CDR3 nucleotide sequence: TGCGCCAGCAGTTTACGACTAGCGGGGGCCTCCCTTTCCTACGAGCAGTACTTC. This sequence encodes CASSLRLAGASLSYEQYF.

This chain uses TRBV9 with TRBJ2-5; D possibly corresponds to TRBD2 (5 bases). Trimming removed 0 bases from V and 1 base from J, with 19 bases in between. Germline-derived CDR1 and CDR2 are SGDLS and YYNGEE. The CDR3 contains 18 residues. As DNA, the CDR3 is TGTGCCAGCAGCGTAGAGGCCCTCACAATCCGGGGCCAAGAGACCCAGTACTTC. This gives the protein CASSVEALTIRGQETQYF.

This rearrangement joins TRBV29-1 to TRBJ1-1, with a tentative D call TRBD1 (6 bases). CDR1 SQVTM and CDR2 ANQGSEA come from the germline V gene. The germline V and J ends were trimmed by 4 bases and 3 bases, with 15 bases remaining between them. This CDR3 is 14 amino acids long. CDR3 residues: CSVVPRQEYTEAFF. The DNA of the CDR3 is TGCAGCGTTGTCCCGAGACAGGAGTACACTGAAGCTTTCTTT.

The chain's CDR3 is CASSLTGVEYGYTF. The CDR3 DNA follows: TGTGCCAGCAGCTTGACAGGGGTAGAGTATGGCTACACCTTC. V usage is TRBV5-4 and J usage is TRBJ1-2; 7 bases are shared with TRBD1. Germline V gives CDR1 SGHNT, CDR2 YYREEE (reference sequence). CDR3 length equals 14 residues. V dropped 1 base and J dropped 5; count of bases not matched to a gene: 5.

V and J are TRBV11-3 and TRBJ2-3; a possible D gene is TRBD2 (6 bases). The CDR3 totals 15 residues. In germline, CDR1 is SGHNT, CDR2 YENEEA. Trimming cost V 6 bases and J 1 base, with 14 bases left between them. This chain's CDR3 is CASSPSVAGTDTQYF. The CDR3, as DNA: TGTGCCAGCAGTCCAAGTGTAGCGGGCACAGATACGCAGTATTTT.

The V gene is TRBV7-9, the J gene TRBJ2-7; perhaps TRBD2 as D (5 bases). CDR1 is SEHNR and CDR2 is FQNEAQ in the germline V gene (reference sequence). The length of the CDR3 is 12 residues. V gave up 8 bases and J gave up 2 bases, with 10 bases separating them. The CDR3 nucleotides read TGTGCCAGCGGAGCGGCCGCCTACGAGCAGTACTTC. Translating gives CASGAAAYEQYF.

CDR3 region: CASSWFASGRRWVQYF. The CDR3 DNA reads as TGTGCCAGCAGTTGGTTTGCGAGCGGCAGGCGGTGGGTGCAGTACTTC. The chain links TRBV28 to TRBJ2-7, with D possibly being TRBD2 (5 bases). CDR1 is MDHEN, CDR2 SYDVKM, per germline. The CDR3 is made up of 16 amino acids. V lost 4 bases and J 9 bases, leaving 25 bases between the germline ends.

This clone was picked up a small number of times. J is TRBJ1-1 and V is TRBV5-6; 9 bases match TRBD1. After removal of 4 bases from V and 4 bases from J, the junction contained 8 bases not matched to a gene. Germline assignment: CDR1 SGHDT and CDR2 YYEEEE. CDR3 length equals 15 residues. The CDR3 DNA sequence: TGTGCCAGCAGCCCCGGGACAGGGCGGAGCACTGAAGCTTTCTTT. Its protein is CASSPGTGRSTEAFF.